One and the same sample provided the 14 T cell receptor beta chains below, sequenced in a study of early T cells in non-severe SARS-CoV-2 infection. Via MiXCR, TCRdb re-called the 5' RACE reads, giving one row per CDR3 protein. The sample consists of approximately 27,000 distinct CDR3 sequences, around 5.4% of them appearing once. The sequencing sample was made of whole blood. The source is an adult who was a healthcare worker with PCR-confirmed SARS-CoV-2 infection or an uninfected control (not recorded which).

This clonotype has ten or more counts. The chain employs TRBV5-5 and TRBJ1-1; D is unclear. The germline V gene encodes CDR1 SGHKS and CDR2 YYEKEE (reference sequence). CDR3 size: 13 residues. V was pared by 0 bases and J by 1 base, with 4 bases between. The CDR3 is CASSLEENTEAFF. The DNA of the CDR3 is TGTGCCAGCAGCTTGGAGGAGAACACTGAAGCTTTCTTT.

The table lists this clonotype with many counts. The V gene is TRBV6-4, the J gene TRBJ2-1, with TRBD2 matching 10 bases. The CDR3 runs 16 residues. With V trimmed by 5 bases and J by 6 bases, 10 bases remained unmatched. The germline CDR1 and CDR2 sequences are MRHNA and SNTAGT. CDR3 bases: TGTGCCAGCAGTCCCTCACTAGCGGGAAGGGCCAATGAGCAGTTCTTC. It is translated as CASSPSLAGRANEQFF.

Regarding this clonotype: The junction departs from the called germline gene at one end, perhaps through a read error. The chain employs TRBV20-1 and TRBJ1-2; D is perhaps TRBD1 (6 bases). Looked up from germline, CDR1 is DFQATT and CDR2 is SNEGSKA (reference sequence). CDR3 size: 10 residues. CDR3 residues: CPKGDYGYTF. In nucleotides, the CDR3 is TGTCCAAAGGGGGACTATGGCTACACCTTC.

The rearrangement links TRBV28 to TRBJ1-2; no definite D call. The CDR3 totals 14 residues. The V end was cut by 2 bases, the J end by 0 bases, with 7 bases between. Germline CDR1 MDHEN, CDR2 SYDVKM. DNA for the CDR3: TGTGCCAGCAGTTTAGTAACAACTAACTATGGCTACACCTTC. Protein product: CASSLVTTNYGYTF.

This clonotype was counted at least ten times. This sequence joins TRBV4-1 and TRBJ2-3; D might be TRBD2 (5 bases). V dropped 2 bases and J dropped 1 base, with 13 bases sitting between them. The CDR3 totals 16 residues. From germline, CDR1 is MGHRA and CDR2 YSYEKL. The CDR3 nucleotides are TGCGCCAGCAGCCAACCACTAGTATCGGGCACAGATACGCAGTATTTT. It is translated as CASSQPLVSGTDTQYF.

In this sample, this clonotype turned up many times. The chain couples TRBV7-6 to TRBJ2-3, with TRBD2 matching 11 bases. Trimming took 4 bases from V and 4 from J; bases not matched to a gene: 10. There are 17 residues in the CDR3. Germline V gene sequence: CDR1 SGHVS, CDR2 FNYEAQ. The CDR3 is CASSSYLTSGVADTQYF. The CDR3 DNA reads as TGTGCCAGCAGCTCCTACTTGACTAGCGGGGTTGCAGATACGCAGTATTTT.

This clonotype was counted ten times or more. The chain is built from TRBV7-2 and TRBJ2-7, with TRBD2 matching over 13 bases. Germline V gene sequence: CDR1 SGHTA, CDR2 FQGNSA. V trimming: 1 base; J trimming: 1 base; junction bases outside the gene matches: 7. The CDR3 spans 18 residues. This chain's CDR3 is CASSLDGTSGTGSYEQYF. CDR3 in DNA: TGTGCCAGCAGCTTAGACGGGACTAGCGGGACGGGGTCCTACGAGCAGTACTTC.

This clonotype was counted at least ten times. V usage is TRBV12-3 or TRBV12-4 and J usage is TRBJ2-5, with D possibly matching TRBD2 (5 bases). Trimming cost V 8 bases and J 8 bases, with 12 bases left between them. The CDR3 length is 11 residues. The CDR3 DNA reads TGTGCCAGCGGCCCCCGGGGAACCCAGTACTTC. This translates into CASGPRGTQYF.

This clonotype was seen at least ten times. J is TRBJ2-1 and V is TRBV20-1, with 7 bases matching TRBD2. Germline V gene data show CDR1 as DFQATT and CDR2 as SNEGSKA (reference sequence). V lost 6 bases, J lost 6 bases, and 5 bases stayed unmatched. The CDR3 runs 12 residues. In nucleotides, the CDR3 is TGCAGTGCAAGCGGGGTAACCAATGAGCAGTTCTTC. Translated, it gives CSASGVTNEQFF.

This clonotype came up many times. The CDR3 here is CASSFGTDTQYF. For the CDR3, the DNA is TGTGCCAGCAGCTTCGGCACAGATACGCAGTATTTT. The V call is TRBV11-2, the J call TRBJ2-3; the D is unclear. Germline V gene lookup returns CDR1 SGHAT and CDR2 FQNNGV. This CDR3 has 12 residues. The V and J ends lost 3 bases and 1 base respectively, with 2 bases between them.

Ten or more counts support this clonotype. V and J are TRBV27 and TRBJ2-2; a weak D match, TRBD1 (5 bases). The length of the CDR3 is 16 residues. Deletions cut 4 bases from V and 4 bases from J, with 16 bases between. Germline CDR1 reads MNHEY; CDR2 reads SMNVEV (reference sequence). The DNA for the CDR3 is TGTGCCAGCAGTTCTAGATTGGGGCAGTTCACCGGGGAGCTGTTTTTT. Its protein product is CASSSRLGQFTGELFF.

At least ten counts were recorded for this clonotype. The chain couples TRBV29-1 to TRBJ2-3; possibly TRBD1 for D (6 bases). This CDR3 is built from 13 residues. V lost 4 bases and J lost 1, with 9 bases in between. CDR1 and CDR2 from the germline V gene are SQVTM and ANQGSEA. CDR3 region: CSVGGQGTDTQYF. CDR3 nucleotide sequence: TGCAGCGTTGGGGGGCAGGGCACAGATACGCAGTATTTT.

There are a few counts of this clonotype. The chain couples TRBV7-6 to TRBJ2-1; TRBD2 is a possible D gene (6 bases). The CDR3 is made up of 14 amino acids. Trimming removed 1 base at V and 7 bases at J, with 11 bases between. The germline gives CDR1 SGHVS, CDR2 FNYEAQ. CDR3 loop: CASSLGRGPNEQFF. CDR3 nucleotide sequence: TGTGCCAGCAGCTTAGGGCGGGGACCTAATGAGCAGTTCTTC.

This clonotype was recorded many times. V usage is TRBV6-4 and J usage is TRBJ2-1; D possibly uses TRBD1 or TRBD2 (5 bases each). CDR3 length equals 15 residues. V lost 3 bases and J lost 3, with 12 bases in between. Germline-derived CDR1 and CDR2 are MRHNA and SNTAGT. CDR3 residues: CASSEMGPDYNEQFF. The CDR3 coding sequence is TGTGCCAGCAGTGAAATGGGACCGGACTACAATGAGCAGTTCTTC.